What follows is one T cell receptor beta chain and its context. It may be a read error: a sequence one base away is much more abundant. The library came from three nested PCR rounds adapted from ARM-PCR protocols. TCRdb re-called the multiplex PCR reads through MiXCR, storing one row per CDR3 protein. The sample consists of around 86,000 distinct CDR3 sequences, approximately 77% of them appearing once. The data derive from a study of tumor and adjacent non-tumor tissue in lung cancer. The template was RNA from unsorted bulk tissue. The CDR3 runs 15 residues. The germline V and J ends were trimmed by 7 bases and 8 bases, with 23 bases remaining between them. Germline V gene lookup returns CDR1 MDHEN and CDR2 SYDVKM.

The TCR comes from a woman in her thirties or forties with non-small cell lung cancer. The chain employs TRBV28 and TRBJ1-2; D is unresolved. Sequenced sample: lung tumor tissue. This CDR3 reads CASIETGIGFWGYTF. CDR3 bases: TGTGCCAGCATTGAGACCGGGATAGGGTTTTGGGGCTACACCTTC.